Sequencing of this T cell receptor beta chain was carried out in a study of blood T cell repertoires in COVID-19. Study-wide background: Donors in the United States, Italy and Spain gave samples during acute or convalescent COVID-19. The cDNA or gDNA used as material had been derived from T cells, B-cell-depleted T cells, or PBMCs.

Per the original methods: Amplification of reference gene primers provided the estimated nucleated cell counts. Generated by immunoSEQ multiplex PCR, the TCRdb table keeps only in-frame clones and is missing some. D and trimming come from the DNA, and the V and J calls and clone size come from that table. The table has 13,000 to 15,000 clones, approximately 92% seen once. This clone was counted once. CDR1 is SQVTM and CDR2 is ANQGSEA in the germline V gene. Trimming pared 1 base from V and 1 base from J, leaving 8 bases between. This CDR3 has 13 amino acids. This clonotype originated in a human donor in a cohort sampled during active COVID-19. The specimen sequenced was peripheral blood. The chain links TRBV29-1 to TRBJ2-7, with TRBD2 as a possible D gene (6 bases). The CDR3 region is CSVEGGGSYEQYF. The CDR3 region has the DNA TGCAGCGTTGAAGGTGGAGGGTCCTACGAGCAGTACTTC.